This TCR beta chain was identified in a study of molecular identifiers for immune sequencing clone quantification. Previously described methods with listed TCR primers produced the bulk TCR libraries. A single record per CDR3 protein comes from TCRdb applying MiXCR to the PCR reads. Altogether 490,000 or so distinct CDR3 sequences are present, under 30% being singletons, with the ten largest covering about 0.75%. Worth noting for this clonotype: Its antigen is currently unknown. Compared with germline, one end of the junction differs, possibly owing to a read error.

The study, taken as a whole, reports: Clone sizes that are highly expanded could be underestimated when identical TCR molecules share a barcode. Whereas clones above 20 RNA copies held under 1% of naive-cell molecules, they held over 98% of effector molecules.

For naive CD8 T cells, sorting used the CD8+CD4-CCR7+CD45RA+ phenotype. The sequenced material came from naive CD8+ T cells from blood, with Jurkat cell RNA spiked in. Indicated subset: FACS-sorted CD8+CD4-CCR7+CD45RA+ naive T cells. This sequence originates from a human donor in good health. Some libraries in this study had Jurkat cell RNA spiked in.

The CDR3 sequence: CASSGYLGLAGDGPTYNELFF. The DNA of the CDR3 is TGTGCCAGCAGCGGATATTTAGGACTAGCGGGAGACGGGCCCACCTACAATGAGCTGTTCTTC. The chain joins TRBV13 to TRBJ2-1; 13 bases are shared with TRBD2. The CDR3 loop spans 21 amino acids. The V gene's germline CDR1 is PRHDT and CDR2 FYEKMQ (reference sequence).